This TCR beta chain was profiled in a study of T cell responses to AZD1222 COVID-19 vaccine. Profiled with immunoSEQ multiplex PCR; TCRdb holds only in-frame clones, not every one. In total, the table holds about 140,000 clones. Material for sequencing was peripheral blood. This TCR was recovered from an adult in good health.

CDR3 sequence reads: CASSMAAAPETQYF. Here the CDR3 DNA reads TGTGCCAGTAGTATGGCTGCGGCTCCAGAGACCCAGTACTTC. The genes are TRBV19 and TRBJ2-5; D ambiguous. CDR3 length equals 14 residues. Trimming left V 3 bases short and J 4 bases short, with 12 bases between. Germline assignment: CDR1 LNHDA and CDR2 SQIVND (reference sequence).